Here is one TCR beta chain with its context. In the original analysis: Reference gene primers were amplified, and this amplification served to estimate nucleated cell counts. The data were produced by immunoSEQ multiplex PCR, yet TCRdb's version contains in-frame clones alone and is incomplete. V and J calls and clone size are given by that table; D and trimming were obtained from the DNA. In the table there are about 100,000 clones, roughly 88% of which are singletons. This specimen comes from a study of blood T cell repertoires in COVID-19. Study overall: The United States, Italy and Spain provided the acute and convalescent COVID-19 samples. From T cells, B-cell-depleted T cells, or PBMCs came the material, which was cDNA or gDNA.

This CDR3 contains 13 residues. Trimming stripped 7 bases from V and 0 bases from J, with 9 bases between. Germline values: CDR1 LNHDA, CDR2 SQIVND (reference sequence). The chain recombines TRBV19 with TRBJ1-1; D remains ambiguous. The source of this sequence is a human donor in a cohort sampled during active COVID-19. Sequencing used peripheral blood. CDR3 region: CASKSGLNTEAFF. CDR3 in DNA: TGTGCCAGTAAGTCAGGCCTGAACACTGAAGCTTTCTTT. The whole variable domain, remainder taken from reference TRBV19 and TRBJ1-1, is DGGITQSPKYLFRKEGQNVTLSCEQNLNHDAMYWYRQDPGQGLRLIYYSQIVNDFQKGDIAEGYSVSREKKESFPLTVTSAQKNPTAFYLCASKSGLNTEAFFGQGTRLTVV.